The 17 T cell receptor beta chains presented below share a single source sample, sequenced in a study of Graves' ophthalmopathy and Graves' hyperthyroidism. As the template, RNA transcripts were used to amplify TCR beta CDR3 regions. HTBI-primed first-round RT-PCR preceded second-round multiplex PCR. TCRdb re-analysed the multiplex PCR reads in MiXCR, keeping a single row per CDR3 protein. The profile covers around 1,000,000 distinct CDR3 sequences, with 35% to 40% appearing a single time and around 10% taken by the ten largest. Sequencing was carried out using peripheral blood or thyroid tissue (not recorded which). Receptors originate from an adult man with Graves' hyperthyroidism.

Worth noting for this clonotype: The junction does not match germline at one end; this may be a read error. The gene calls are TRBV5-1 and TRBJ2-5; D may be TRBD2 (5 bases). CDR3 length: 14 amino acids. Germline V gene sequence: CDR1 SGHRS, CDR2 YFSETQ. The CDR3 loop reads CASSLGRTQGTQYF. The CDR3, as DNA: TGCGCCAGCAGCTTGGGTCGGACTCAAGGGACCCAGTACTTC.

The rearrangement joins TRBV29-1 to TRBJ2-7; TRBD1 might be the D (7 bases). The CDR3 loop spans 13 amino acids. The germline CDR1 and CDR2 sequences are SQVTM and ANQGSEA. In DNA form, the CDR3 reads TGCAGTCCGAGACAGGGCGGGATTGTTCAGCAGTACTTC. It encodes CSPRQGGIVQQYF.

As regards this clonotype: A much bigger clone sits one base away, suggesting this may be a read error. The gene calls are TRBV7-8 and TRBJ2-5, with D uncertain. The CDR3 spans 14 residues. The V gene's germline CDR1 is SGHVS and CDR2 FQNEAQ. In DNA form, the CDR3 reads TGTGCCAGCAGCCCAAGTATGGGCCAAGGGACCCAGTACTTC. As protein: CASSPSMGQGTQYF.

This rearrangement joins TRBV9 to TRBJ1-3, with 9 positions matching TRBD1. Germline V lookup: CDR1 SGDLS, CDR2 YYNGEE. This CDR3 spans 15 amino acids. The V segment lost 5 bases and the J segment 8 bases; nucleotides outside the gene matches: 11. CDR3: CASRAEDRGFDTIYF. Written as DNA, the CDR3 is TGTGCCAGCAGGGCAGAGGACAGGGGATTTGACACCATATATTTT.

This clonotype was counted many times. The rearrangement uses TRBV2 and TRBJ1-2; D remains unclear. The CDR3 covers 12 residues. V lost 6 bases and J lost 4, with 9 bases in between. Germline CDR1 SNHLY, CDR2 FYNNEI. Written as DNA, the CDR3 is TGTGCCAGCAGACCAGGCGCCTATGGCTACACCTTC. Amino acids: CASRPGAYGYTF.

The chain recombines TRBV5-5 with TRBJ2-7; TRBD2 agrees at 14 bases. Trimming cost V 1 base and J 6 bases; bases outside gene matches: 9. The CDR3 consists of 17 residues. Germline values: CDR1 SGHKS, CDR2 YYEKEE (reference sequence). The CDR3 is CASSLYGTSGRLSEQYF. The DNA of the CDR3 is TGTGCCAGCAGCTTGTATGGGACTAGCGGGAGATTGTCCGAGCAGTACTTC. The full variable domain, rest sourced from reference TRBV5-5 and TRBJ2-7, is DAGVTQSPTHLIKTRGQQVTLRCSPISGHKSVSWYQQVLGQGPQFIFQYYEKEERGRGNFPDRFSARQFPNYSSELNVNALLLGDSALYLCASSLYGTSGRLSEQYFGPGTRLTVT.

The chain links TRBV7-8 to TRBJ2-7, with TRBD2 matching over 9 bases. The junction had 9 bases not matched to a gene; V was cut back by 6 bases and J by 3 bases. This CDR3 is built from 15 residues. The germline CDR1 and CDR2 sequences are SGHVS and FQNEAQ. CDR3 DNA sequence: TGTGCCAGCAGTTCCCTTAGCGGGGGTGTCTACGAGCAGTACTTC. Its protein is CASSSLSGGVYEQYF.

The chain links TRBV9 to TRBJ1-1; TRBD1 is a possible D gene (6 bases). The CDR3 extends over 15 amino acids. V was pared by 4 bases and J by 0 bases, with 13 bases between. Germline lookup yields CDR1 SGDLS and CDR2 YYNGEE. In DNA form, the CDR3 reads TGTGCCAGCAGCCAAGGAGGGGGGATGAACACTGAAGCTTTCTTT. Encoded protein: CASSQGGGMNTEAFF.

This clonotype was observed many times. The chain recombines TRBV7-9 with TRBJ1-6, with D maybe TRBD1 (5 bases). Trimming shortened V by 3 bases and J by 7 bases, and 16 bases separated the two germline ends. The CDR3 runs 16 residues. Germline V CDR1 and CDR2: SEHNR, FQNEAQ (reference sequence). Here the CDR3 DNA reads TGTGCCAGCAGCTTCCTGGGGGGAATGAGGAATTCACCCCTCCACTTT. This gives the protein CASSFLGGMRNSPLHF.

This clonotype was observed a few times. The rearrangement links TRBV5-1 to TRBJ2-5, with D possibly matching TRBD2 (6 bases). The CDR3 is made up of 15 amino acids. The V and J ends lost 7 bases and 0 bases respectively, with 16 bases between them. Germline V gene lookup returns CDR1 SGHRS and CDR2 YFSETQ. The CDR3 DNA sequence: TGCGCCAGCGGTTTCACGGGACTGTACCAAGAGACCCAGTACTTC. Amino acid sequence: CASGFTGLYQETQYF.

This clonotype was counted between two and nine times. The J gene is TRBJ1-5, the V gene TRBV9, with D maybe TRBD1 (6 bases). This CDR3 region has 16 residues. Per germline, CDR1 SGDLS and CDR2 YYNGEE. Trimming took off 3 bases at V and 1 base at J, with 14 bases between the two ends. This CDR3 reads CASSGGGAGSNQPQHF. The CDR3 DNA reads as TGTGCCAGCAGCGGCGGGGGGGCAGGGAGCAATCAGCCCCAGCATTTT.

This clonotype was observed many times. The V gene is TRBV5-1, the J gene TRBJ1-5; the D gene is possibly TRBD1 (5 bases). V lost 2 bases and J 5 bases, leaving 11 bases between the germline ends. This CDR3 spans 14 amino acids. The germline gives CDR1 SGHRS, CDR2 YFSETQ. Written as DNA, the CDR3 is TGCGCCAGCAGCTTCGGGACGGAACATCAGCCCCAGCATTTT. As protein: CASSFGTEHQPQHF.

This rearrangement joins TRBV24-1 to TRBJ2-7; 7 bases align to TRBD1. CDR1 is KGHDR, CDR2 SFDVKD, per germline. The ends lost 11 bases at V and 4 bases at J; junction bases unmatched: 13. The CDR3 is 14 amino acids. CDR3 coding DNA: TGTGCCAGCACCTCCCGGACAGGAAGTTACGAGCAGTACTTC. Its protein product is CASTSRTGSYEQYF.

This clonotype was found many times. This chain connects TRBV5-1 to TRBJ1-1; D is possibly TRBD1 (6 bases). V shed 0 bases and J shed 4 bases, with 13 bases lying between them. Germline CDR1 and CDR2: SGHRS and YFSETQ. The CDR3 covers 15 residues. CDR3 region: CASSLEGGSGTEAFF. The CDR3 region has the DNA TGCGCCAGCAGCTTGGAGGGGGGCTCGGGCACTGAAGCTTTCTTT. The full variable domain, with the rest looked up from reference TRBV5-1 and TRBJ1-1, is KAGVTQTPRYLIKTRGQQVTLSCSPISGHRSVSWYQQTPGQGLQFLFEYFSETQRNKGNFPGRFSGRQFSNSRSEMNVSTLELGDSALYLCASSLEGGSGTEAFFGQGTRLTVV.

Concerning this clonotype: This may stem from a read error, because a much larger clone lies one nucleotide away. This sequence joins TRBV7-2 and TRBJ2-2, with D tentatively TRBD2 (6 bases). Germline CDR1 and CDR2: SGHTA and FQGNSA. Trimming shortened V by 8 bases and J by 7 bases, and 20 bases separated the two germline ends. The CDR3 runs 15 residues. CDR3 coding DNA: TGTGCCAGCGGCTCAGGCGGGACGGAGAACGGGGAGCTGTTTTTT. Its translation: CASGSGGTENGELFF.

The sample holds a few counts of this clonotype. This chain joins TRBV28 and TRBJ2-7; the match to TRBD2 covers 11 bases. V was pared by 6 bases and J by 5 bases, with 9 bases of the junction left unmatched. Germline V gene sequence: CDR1 MDHEN, CDR2 SYDVKM. The CDR3 is made up of 15 amino acids. CDR3 in DNA: TGTGCCAGCAGGGAGGCGGGACTAGCGGCGAACGAGCAGTACTTC. The encoded protein is CASREAGLAANEQYF.

This clonotype appeared a few times. J is TRBJ1-5 and V is TRBV6-1; D call uncertain. The V gene lost 2 bases and the J gene lost 3 bases, with 14 bases spanning the gap. CDR1 and CDR2 (germline): MNHNS, SASEGT. The CDR3 sequence is 16 residues long. The CDR3, as DNA: TGTGCCAGCAGTGAACAGTCAACCACAGTCAATCAGCCCCAGCATTTT. Encoded protein: CASSEQSTTVNQPQHF.